A single sample gave rise to the 24 T cell receptor beta chains below, sequenced in a study of lung T cells in sarcoidosis with Löfgren's syndrome. TCRdb reprocessed the reads with MiXCR, giving one entry per CDR3 protein. The sample carries tens of thousands of distinct CDR3 sequences, about 20% recorded once. Sequencing was done on a sample of CD4+ T cells from PBMCs. These receptors came from a human donor with sarcoidosis (Löfgren's syndrome or another form), or a control subject (not recorded which).

This clonotype showed up many times. CDR3 residues: CASSLVGRQQETQYF. In DNA form, the CDR3 reads TGTGCCAGCAGCTTAGTCGGGAGGCAGCAAGAGACCCAGTACTTC. V is TRBV7-2 and J is TRBJ2-5, with 7 bases identical to TRBD2. The CDR3 extends over 15 amino acids. Trimming removed 1 base from V and 2 bases from J; junction bases left unmatched: 4. Germline assignment: CDR1 SGHTA and CDR2 FQGNSA.

The sample holds a few counts of this clonotype. This may be a read error, as it is one base from a much larger clone. V and J are TRBV6-6 and TRBJ2-1; weak D call: TRBD1 (6 bases). Germline values: CDR1 MNHNY, CDR2 SVGAGI (reference sequence). The CDR3 spans 15 residues. The CDR3 region has the DNA TGTGCCAGCAGTTACCCACAGGGAAGGAACAATGAGCGGTTCTTC. It yields the protein CASSYPQGRNNERFF.

This clonotype was counted at least ten times. This chain links TRBV24-1 with TRBJ1-2; perhaps TRBD1 as D (5 bases). The V and J ends lost 5 bases and 6 bases respectively, with 12 bases between them. Germline V gene sequence: CDR1 KGHDR, CDR2 SFDVKD. The CDR3 loop spans 13 amino acids. CDR3 in amino acids: CATSGTPVDGYTF. The CDR3 DNA reads TGTGCCACCAGTGGGACACCCGTTGATGGCTACACCTTC.

A word on this clonotype: This CDR3 is missing its conserved last phenylalanine or tryptophan, likely due to a read error. The chain employs TRBV12-3 or TRBV12-4 and TRBJ2-1; D unresolved. The CDR3 runs 13 residues. Deletions cut 1 base from V and 0 bases from J, with 1 base between. The CDR3 DNA reads as TGTGCCAGCAGTTTAGACTCCTACAATGAGCAGTTCTTA. Translating gives CASSLDSYNEQFL.

This clonotype was seen at least ten times. The rearrangement links TRBV20-1 to TRBJ2-7; TRBD2 matches at 8 bases. With V trimmed by 2 bases and J by 3 bases, 12 bases remained unmatched. The germline gives CDR1 DFQATT, CDR2 SNEGSKA (reference sequence). The CDR3 totals 16 residues. The CDR3 nucleotides read TGCAGTGCTAGAAGGGGCGGCGGGAGGTCTTACTACGAGCAGTACTTC. Translation gives CSARRGGGRSYYEQYF.

Many counts were recorded for this clonotype. The CDR3 sequence: CASSQERTSGWYEQYF. The DNA of the CDR3 is TGTGCCAGCAGCCAAGAGAGGACTAGCGGGTGGTACGAGCAGTACTTC. This chain connects TRBV4-2 to TRBJ2-7; TRBD2 agrees at 11 bases. J lost 4 bases, V lost 0 bases, and 5 bases had no gene match. The V gene's germline CDR1 is LGHNA and CDR2 YNFKEQ. This CDR3 comprises 16 residues.

In the case of this clonotype: This may stem from a read error, because a much larger clone lies one nucleotide away. The chain couples TRBV7-6 to TRBJ1-4; 7 positions agree with TRBD1. CDR1 is SGHVS and CDR2 is FNYEAQ in the germline V gene. V gave up 7 bases and J gave up 0 bases; unmatched junction bases: 17. The CDR3 runs 19 residues. For the CDR3, the DNA is TGTGCCAGCATCTCACCCCCCGGGACAGTCTTTGCAACTAATGAAAAACTGTTTTTT. Translating it yields CASISPPGTVFATNEKLFF.

This clonotype was observed at least ten times. V is TRBV28 and J is TRBJ2-1; 9 bases are shared with TRBD1. Germline V gene sequence: CDR1 MDHEN, CDR2 SYDVKM. With 5 bases clipped from V and 6 bases from J, the junction kept 8 bases outside the gene matches. The CDR3 is 15 residues long. The CDR3 region has the DNA TGTGCCAGCAGTACCTTCCCGACAGGGGGCAATGAGCAGTTCTTC. It encodes CASSTFPTGGNEQFF.

The chain has TRBV12-3 or TRBV12-4 and TRBJ1-3, with D possibly being TRBD1 (5 bases). The V end was cut by 5 bases, the J end by 4 bases, with 12 bases between. CDR3 length: 14 amino acids. CDR3 residues: CASSQGTGGNTIYF. CDR3 sequence (DNA): TGTGCCAGCAGTCAGGGAACGGGGGGAAACACCATATATTTT.

In this sample, this clonotype turned up a few times. The chain recombines TRBV10-3 with TRBJ2-1; D not certain. The CDR3 has 13 amino acids. V dropped 9 bases and J dropped 2 bases, with 11 bases sitting between them. Germline V CDR1 and CDR2: ENHRY, SYGVKD. CDR3 in DNA: TGTGCCATTACGTATACTCCCTACAATGAGCAGTTCTTC. Translated: CAITYTPYNEQFF.

This clonotype was seen at least ten times. This chain uses TRBV20-1 with TRBJ2-2; D possibly corresponds to TRBD1 (6 bases). CDR3 size: 14 residues. Per the germline V gene, CDR1 is DFQATT and CDR2 is SNEGSKA (reference sequence). Trimming stripped 6 bases from V and 0 bases from J, with 11 bases between. CDR3: CSANGQTNTGELFF. CDR3 in DNA: TGCAGTGCAAACGGACAGACGAACACCGGGGAGCTGTTTTTT.

Details on this clonotype: One end of the junction varies from germline; a read error may be responsible. This chain uses TRBV28 with TRBJ2-7; 9 bases agree with TRBD1. The CDR3 extends over 15 amino acids. Germline lookup yields CDR1 MDHEN and CDR2 SYDVKM. The CDR3 coding sequence is TGTGCCAGCAGCGCCGGGACAGGGCTAATATACGAGCGGTACTTC. Translating gives CASSAGTGLIYERYF.

This clonotype has at least ten counts. This chain links TRBV28 with TRBJ2-3; TRBD2 matches 10 bases. The CDR3 is 16 amino acids. The V segment lost 7 bases and the J segment 3 bases; nucleotides outside the gene matches: 10. Germline-derived CDR1 and CDR2 are MDHEN and SYDVKM. CDR3 amino acids: CASIEASGSRTDTQYF. The CDR3, as DNA: TGTGCCAGCATTGAAGCTAGCGGGAGTCGGACAGATACGCAGTATTTT.

The table lists this clonotype with many counts. The genes are TRBV6-2 or TRBV6-3 and TRBJ2-5; 7 nucleotides align to TRBD2. This CDR3 contains 13 residues. The germline V gene encodes CDR1 MNHEY and CDR2 SVGEGT. V shed 7 bases and J 1 base; nucleotides not matched to a gene: 3. In DNA form, the CDR3 reads TGTGCCAGCAAGGCTAGCGGCCAAGAGACCCAGTACTTC. Protein sequence: CASKASGQETQYF.

This clonotype was counted at least ten times. CDR3 DNA: TGTGCCAGCAGTCCCTCCTCTCCCTGGGCCGTCTATGGCTACACCTTC. It encodes CASSPSSPWAVYGYTF. The chain has TRBV27 and TRBJ1-2, with D uncertain. The CDR3 has 16 amino acids. Per the germline V gene, CDR1 is MNHEY and CDR2 is SMNVEV (reference sequence). The V end was cut by 5 bases, the J end by 4 bases, with 20 bases between.

Ten or more counts support this clonotype. The genes are TRBV6-1 and TRBJ2-3; unclear D gene. This CDR3 is built from 14 residues. Between the trimmed V and J ends, which lost 10 bases and 0 bases, there was a span of 14 bases. CDR1 and CDR2 (germline): MNHNS, SASEGT. The CDR3 bases are TGTGCCACCCGAGAGGTCGGTAGCACAGATACGCAGTATTTT. Amino acid sequence: CATREVGSTDTQYF.

This clonotype was seen only a few times. The chain links TRBV18 to TRBJ2-7; TRBD2 might be the D (7 bases). V was trimmed by 1 base and J by 6 bases, leaving 16 bases between them. The CDR3 loop spans 15 amino acids. Germline CDR1 KGHSH, CDR2 LQKENI. CDR3 region: CASSPQTGGVGEQYF. In DNA, the CDR3 is TGTGCCAGCTCACCACAGACGGGGGGCGTTGGCGAGCAGTACTTC.

This rearrangement joins TRBV29-1 to TRBJ1-5; unclear D gene. The CDR3 runs to 13 residues. Per the germline V gene, CDR1 is SQVTM and CDR2 is ANQGSEA. Trimming took off 1 base at V and 9 bases at J, with 13 bases between the two ends. CDR3 sequence (DNA): TGCAGCGTTGAAGTGTCCAGTCCGGGGCCCCAGCATTTT. The encoded protein is CSVEVSSPGPQHF.

This clonotype was observed many times. V usage is TRBV28 and J usage is TRBJ1-2; 12 positions match TRBD1. This CDR3 comprises 16 residues. Germline CDR1 and CDR2: MDHEN and SYDVKM. Trimming cost V 6 bases and J 6 bases; bases outside gene matches: 11. The CDR3 coding sequence is TGTGCCAGCAGAATAACTCTAGGGACAGGGGGCGATGGCTACACCTTC. Its protein is CASRITLGTGGDGYTF.

This clonotype was found many times. The J gene is TRBJ2-7, the V gene TRBV28, with 11 nucleotides matching TRBD2. The CDR3 has 14 amino acids. V gave up 6 bases and J gave up 3 bases; unmatched junction bases: 4. Germline CDR1 MDHEN, CDR2 SYDVKM. CDR3 protein: CASSLAGGNYEQYF. CDR3 DNA sequence: TGTGCCAGCAGCTTAGCGGGAGGGAACTACGAGCAGTACTTC.

The table lists this clonotype with many counts. As DNA, the CDR3 is TGTGCCAGCATTATACAAACGGGGGGCACTGAAGCTTTCTTT. Protein sequence: CASIIQTGGTEAFF. The chain carries TRBV27 and TRBJ1-1; D is possibly TRBD1 (5 bases). In germline, CDR1 is MNHEY, CDR2 SMNVEV (reference sequence). V was shortened by 7 bases and J by 4 bases, with 16 bases between the two germline ends. The CDR3 loop spans 14 amino acids.

This clonotype has just a few counts. One junction end disagrees with the germline gene, perhaps due to a read error. The chain's CDR3 is CRARAEREGPRETQYF. The DNA of the CDR3 is TGCAGGGCTAGAGCTGAGCGGGAGGGCCCTCGGGAGACCCAGTACTTC. This chain uses TRBV20-1 with TRBJ2-5, with 10 bases fitting TRBD2. The CDR3 is 16 residues long. CDR1 is DFQATT and CDR2 is SNEGSKA in the germline V gene (reference sequence).

The chain links TRBV3-1 to TRBJ2-5, with 11 bases matching TRBD2. In germline, CDR1 is LGHDT, CDR2 YNNKEL (reference sequence). The CDR3 loop spans 15 amino acids. V trimming: 3 bases; J trimming: 10 bases; junction bases outside the gene matches: 10. This CDR3 reads CASSHTSGGRGGQYF. CDR3 DNA sequence: TGTGCCAGCAGCCATACTAGCGGGGGCCGGGGTGGCCAGTACTTC.

Ten or more counts support this clonotype. The chain links TRBV20-1 to TRBJ2-3, with 10 positions matching TRBD2. CDR1 and CDR2 from the germline V gene are DFQATT and SNEGSKA (reference sequence). J lost 6 bases, V lost 2 bases, and 11 bases had no gene match. The CDR3 covers 16 residues. The CDR3 sequence is CSARPTSGIRGDTQYF. CDR3 nucleotides: TGCAGTGCTAGACCTACTAGCGGGATACGGGGGGATACGCAGTATTTT.